Shown below are 2 T cell receptor beta chains from a single sample sequenced in a study of response to subunit inactivated influenza vaccine. A single record per CDR3 protein comes from TCRdb applying MiXCR to the RT-PCR reads. The repertoire holds 550,000 to 650,000 distinct CDR3 sequences, with approximately 12% as singletons. The sample in question was PBMCs from blood, obtained on the day of vaccination. Receptors originate from a man in his forties or fifties who received an inactivated influenza vaccine.

This chain uses TRBV20-1 with TRBJ1-5; D might be TRBD1 (6 bases). The CDR3 contains 13 residues. V dropped 1 base and J dropped 7 bases, with 11 bases sitting between them. CDR1 and CDR2 from the germline V gene are DFQATT and SNEGSKA (reference sequence). This CDR3 reads CSARGAGVQPQHF. As DNA, the CDR3 is TGCAGTGCTAGAGGGGCAGGGGTACAGCCCCAGCATTTT.

The V and J genes are TRBV20-1 and TRBJ2-6; TRBD1 is a possible D gene (6 bases). The ends were cut back, 2 bases at V and 4 bases at J, with 12 bases in the middle. The germline CDR1 and CDR2 sequences are DFQATT and SNEGSKA (reference sequence). The CDR3 consists of 15 residues. CDR3 protein: CSARTQGTGANVLTF. CDR3 in DNA: TGCAGTGCTAGAACCCAGGGGACGGGGGCCAACGTCCTGACTTTC.